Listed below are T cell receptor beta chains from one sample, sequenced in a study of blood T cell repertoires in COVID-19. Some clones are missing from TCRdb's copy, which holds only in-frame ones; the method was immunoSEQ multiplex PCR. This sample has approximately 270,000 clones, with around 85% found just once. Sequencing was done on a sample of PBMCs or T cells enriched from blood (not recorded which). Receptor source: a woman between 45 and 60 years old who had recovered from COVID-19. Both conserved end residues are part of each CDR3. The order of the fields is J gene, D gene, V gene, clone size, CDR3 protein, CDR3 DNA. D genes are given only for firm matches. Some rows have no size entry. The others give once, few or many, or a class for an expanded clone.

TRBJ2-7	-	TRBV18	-	CASSPPYYEQYF	TGTGCCAGCTCACCACCTTACTACGAGCAGTACTTC
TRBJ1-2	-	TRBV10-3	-	CAISVSHSERDYGYTF	TGTGCCATCAGTGTCAGTCATTCGGAGAGGGACTATGGCTACACCTTC
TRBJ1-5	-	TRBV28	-	CASSLWGRHSNQPQHF	TGTGCCAGCAGTTTATGGGGGCGACACAGCAATCAGCCCCAGCATTTT
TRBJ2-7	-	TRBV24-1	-	CATSATGSSYEQYF	TGTGCCACCAGTGCTACAGGGAGCTCCTACGAGCAGTACTTC
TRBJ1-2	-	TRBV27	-	CASRRGRDGYTF	TGTGCCAGCCGGAGAGGGAGGGATGGCTACACCTTC
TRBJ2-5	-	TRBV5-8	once	CASSLGANFQETQYF	TGTGCCAGCAGCTTGGGGGCAAACTTCCAAGAGACCCAGTACTTC
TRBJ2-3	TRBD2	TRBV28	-	CASSLGTSKYF	TGTGCCAGCAGTTTAGGGACTAGCAAGTATTTT
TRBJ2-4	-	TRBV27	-	CASGPPGGSLAKNIQYF	TGTGCCAGCGGACCCCCGGGGGGCTCTTTAGCCAAAAACATTCAGTACTTC
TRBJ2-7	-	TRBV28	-	CASSSYQRAASLEQYF	TGTGCCAGCAGTTCCTATCAGCGGGCCGCCTCCTTGGAGCAGTACTTC
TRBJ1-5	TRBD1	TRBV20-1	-	CSASKTGNHQPQHF	TGCAGTGCTAGTAAGACAGGGAACCATCAGCCCCAGCATTTT
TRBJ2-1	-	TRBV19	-	CASSIAGYNEQFF	TGTGCCAGTAGTATAGCCGGGTACAATGAGCAGTTCTTC
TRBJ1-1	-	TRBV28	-	CASSLGQGTEAFF	TGTGCCAGCAGTTTGGGGCAAGGCACTGAAGCTTTCTTT
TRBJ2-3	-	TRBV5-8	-	CASSLRLAASTDTQYF	TGTGCCAGCAGCTTGCGGCTAGCAGCTAGCACAGATACGCAGTATTTT
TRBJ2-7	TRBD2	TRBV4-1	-	CASSQGLAEYSYEQYF	TGCGCCAGCAGCCAAGGACTAGCGGAATACTCCTACGAGCAGTACTTC
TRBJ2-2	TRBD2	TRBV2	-	CASSGVAGGAGELFF	TGTGCCAGCAGTGGAGTAGCGGGAGGAGCCGGGGAGCTGTTTTTT
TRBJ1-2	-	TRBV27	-	CASSLGLNYGYTF	TGTGCCAGCAGTTTAGGGCTTAACTATGGCTACACCTTC